Presented here are 3 T cell receptor beta chains from one specimen sequenced in a study of blood T cells in healthy people across ages. A sample-barcoded 5' primer and a J-beta primer mix were used in a second PCR of about 6 to 12 cycles. MiXCR, applied by TCRdb to the 5' RACE reads, yields one record per CDR3 protein. The sample has more than 550,000 distinct CDR3 sequences; 22% are singletons. Sequenced input: blood. These receptor sequences come from a man between 65 and 80 years old in good health.

This clonotype came up a few times. This chain links TRBV5-1 with TRBJ2-1; D is perhaps TRBD1 (5 bases). The CDR3 loop spans 15 amino acids. Trimming shortened V by 4 bases and J by 14 bases, and 25 bases separated the two germline ends. Germline CDR1 SGHRS, CDR2 YFSETQ. The CDR3 sequence: CASSPWGDTPLNEFF. Here the CDR3 DNA reads TGCGCCAGCAGCCCCTGGGGCGATACACCCCTCAACGAGTTCTTC. The full variable domain, with the rest looked up from reference TRBV5-1 and TRBJ2-1, is KAGVTQTPRYLIKTRGQQVTLSCSPISGHRSVSWYQQTPGQGLQFLFEYFSETQRNKGNFPGRFSGRQFSNSRSEMNVSTLELGDSALYLCASSPWGDTPLNEFFGPGTRLTVL.

This clonotype appeared a few times. The chain carries TRBV5-8 and TRBJ2-6, with a possible D match to TRBD1 (5 bases). V lost 0 bases, J lost 2 bases, and 9 bases lay in between. CDR1 SGHTS and CDR2 YDEGEE come from the germline V gene. This CDR3 has 16 residues. CDR3 loop: CASSLVLGPGANVLTF. The CDR3 DNA reads as TGTGCCAGCAGCTTGGTTCTGGGGCCTGGGGCCAACGTCCTGACTTTC.

The genes are TRBV5-1 and TRBJ2-3, with 8 bases fitting TRBD1. Germline CDR1 SGHRS, CDR2 YFSETQ. The CDR3 totals 13 residues. V gave up 5 bases and J gave up 4 bases; unmatched junction bases: 3. CDR3 protein: CASRQGVADTQYF. CDR3 nucleotides: TGCGCCAGCAGACAGGGGGTGGCAGATACGCAGTATTTT.